The subject of this entry is one T cell receptor beta chain. This receptor's antigen is unknown. Per-base quality was not reported, and no clone a single base away is much larger than it. This sample stems from a study of cytomegalovirus exposure and HLA in healthy donors (dated 2017 in TCRdb). Some background on the complete study: An earlier analysis of some 600 of the donors reported under 300 Gb of sequence data and approximately 120 million unique TCR beta sequences obtained from around 190 million T cells. About 330 gigabases of sequencing data and tens of millions of unique TCR sequences made up an early release that covered roughly 670 HLA-typed donors. Of the roughly 390 genotyped donors, over 80% were placed in the genetic ancestry cluster associated with self-reported Caucasian donors. The study aimed to test whether signatures of past pathogen exposure could be identified by cataloging public T cell receptors. The study used immunosequencing to profile the T cell repertoires of some 600 subjects and linked those repertoires to cytomegalovirus serostatus. In addition to the first cohort of 650 to 750 subjects, a separate validation cohort of some 120 different subjects was used. The study combined high-throughput TCR immunosequencing, statistical association of individual TCRs with disease status, and machine learning to predict cytomegalovirus infection status. A later analysis re-analyzed previously published TCR beta repertoires from roughly 630 donors and added high-resolution HLA genotyping to study TCR occurrence patterns. The later analysis used no new phenotypic data to find candidate immune exposures, relying instead on TCR beta sequences and their occurrence across donors. An earlier analysis of approximately 640 of the donors applied high-throughput TCR beta sequencing to assess whether each TCR beta V gene segment acted as functional or pseudogenic. Donor age, sex, ethnicity and CMV serostatus were compiled together with the repertoire data. A later genetic analysis used genome-wide SNP genotypes for about 55% of the 666 donors, treating that subset as a discovery cohort. All discovery cohort repertoires had been generated using a single sequencing platform. Both class I and class II loci were covered by HLA typing, at four-digit resolution. Typing coverage differed by locus: A, B, C, DRB1 and DQB1 were typed in about 620-640 donors, DQA1 in 522, DPA1 in roughly 590, and DPB1 in just under 480. Because of strong linkage in the cohort, a handful of DR-DQ haplotypes were treated as single units for association and clustering. Among about 370 genotyped donors of the cohort, an average of roughly 230,000 unique TCR beta nucleotide sequences was sequenced per donor, of which 15% to 20% were non-productive.

Library generation was performed with the immunoSEQ multiplex PCR assay. For the multiplex PCR, a mixture combining 60 forward primers for TCR Vbeta segments and 13 reverse primers for TCR Jbeta segments was used. The CDR3 region of rearranged TCR beta genes was amplified from genomic DNA by a multiplex PCR assay. On the Illumina HiSeq System, the amplified TCR beta libraries were sequenced as 87-base-pair reads. In the paper's pipeline: A later analysis counted 65 million to 90 million unique TCR beta chains across the 700 or so repertoires, and approximately 11 million of these chains were shared by at least two donors. Raw reads were error-corrected and collapsed into unique sequences with a nearest-neighbor algorithm that merged closely related sequences to remove PCR and sequencing errors. V, D and J gene segments were assigned by aligning CDR3 sequences to IMGT reference sequences. For a sequence to be retained, a match of at least six nucleotides to both a V gene segment and a J gene segment was required. A rearrangement counted as productive if the CDR3 had no stop codons and remained in frame with V and J, and every other rearrangement counted as non-productive. CDR3 was defined by IMGT convention, running from the second conserved V-encoded cysteine to the conserved J-encoded phenylalanine. The earlier analysis of roughly 590 of the donors excluded sequences that lacked an unambiguous match to a single V gene segment. In an earlier analysis of about 590 of the donors, a V segment was called functional when productive rearrangements were above 56.7%, and segregating when the standard deviation between donors exceeded 5%. A statistical classification framework was developed to diagnose cytomegalovirus status using the catalog of TCR beta chain sequences. In a later analysis, TCR nucleotide sequences were compared against IMGT/GENE-DB human TR gene sequences so that V and J genes could be assigned. Using the TCRdist pipeline, a later analysis assigned CDR3 sequences along with most-parsimonious VDJ recombination scenarios. In a later analysis, every TCR beta chain was defined by the combination of its CDR3 amino acid sequence and its V-gene family, and reads without a unique V-gene family were dropped. A later analysis removed roughly 590 highly shared, low-generation-probability nucleotide sequences to deal with suspected cross-contamination and a sequencing artifact. A later analysis calculated a clonal expansion index for each public chain from normalized within-repertoire ranks of inferred template counts. In a later analysis, generation probabilities were computed using a VDJ recombination model fitted to out-of-frame rearrangements, and the results were checked against IGoR. Hypergeometric tests were used in a later analysis to score TCR-TCR, TCR-HLA and TCR-CMV co-occurrence, with a repertoire-size bias correction applied to the TCR pairs. A later analysis estimated false discovery rates by permuting HLA or CMV assignments 20 times. In a later analysis, co-occurring TCRs were grouped using DBSCAN, with TCRdist sequence similarity added in when clustering inside HLA-allele-positive subsets. Co-occurrence clustering excluded repertoires with fewer than 30,000 or more than 120,000 public chains, plus five with anomalous nucleotide sharing. Drawn from immuneACCESS, this table holds only the in-frame rearrangements with V and J called that TCRdb kept. Clones are partly lost; checked studies trace under half to an unresolved V gene and leave the rest unexplained. V and J calls and clone size follow that table, whereas D and trimming were derived from the DNA. This sample lists more than 110,000 clones; approximately 80% were detected once. The biggest ten clones account for roughly 3.7% of the sample.

The germline V gene supplies CDR1 SQVTM and CDR2 ANQGSEA. The CDR3 sequence holds 13 residues, the cysteine and phenylalanine included. Kept here is only the CDR3 DNA, which spans 39 bases and is read in frame from base 1. Relative to germline, V is 1 base shorter and J is 7 bases shorter, with 8 bases between their ends. In total, roughly 670 healthy bone marrow donors made up the cohort. Cohort members were all nominally healthy when sampled, although unrecorded immune exposures were likely present. The donor tested CMV seronegative, placing the donor among the roughly 340 seronegative members of the cohort. A peripheral blood sample was provided by each donor, and peripheral blood mononuclear cells were used for TCR beta sequencing. The Qiagen DNeasy Blood Extraction Kit was used to extract genomic DNA from the blood cell samples. What the authors observed across the whole study: The sequencing pipeline was judged likely to have produced a cluster of highly shared sequence variants as a technical artifact. In a later analysis, most CMV-associated TCR beta chains were found to appear HLA-restricted, with HLA associations seemingly driven largely by CMV exposure. In a later analysis, the rate of TCR association differed among HLA loci, with DRB1 alleles having the most associated TCRs and HLA-C alleles having the fewest. In an earlier analysis of about 600 of the donors, most TCR beta V segments appeared in productive rearrangements about 87% or about 30% of the time, broadly matching IMGT annotations. A further reported finding was that TCR beta sequences accurately predicted the HLA-A and HLA-B alleles for most subjects in the first cohort. In both the original and validation cohorts, the classifier was reported to diagnose cytomegalovirus status with high specificity and sensitivity. Correlated functional status among segregating V segments might be attributable to linkage disequilibrium, but an unknown experimental factor could not be ruled out. CMV serostatus was the only immune exposure information available for the cohort. About 17 rarely observed V segments, including chromosome 9 orphons, were excluded from the earlier analysis of a few hundred of the donors because counts were too low. An association between a missense DCLRE1C variant and V-gene and J-gene trimming of TCR beta chains was found in a later genetic analysis and replicated in an independent cohort. In a later genetic analysis, fewer N-insertions in productive TCRs were reported among donors in an Asian-associated ancestry cluster than the roughly 700-donor mean. In a later analysis, around 15,000 TCR beta sequences were associated with specific HLA alleles at a false discovery rate of 0.05. HLA typing was unavailable for some donors at each locus, so association tests used only the typed subset. Compared with equally common non-associated chains, HLA-associated TCR beta chains in a later analysis were more clonally expanded and had lower generation probabilities. According to the authors, the approach could potentially be generalized to other disease states and immunological phenotypes. Some IMGT-functional V segments, including TRBV6-2 and TRBV6-3, could not be distinguished by the 87-base-pair reads and were therefore excluded. Most TCR sequences were seen in very few donors, while some public TCRs were found in many individuals. The study listed approximately 150 TCR beta chains as associated with cytomegalovirus. In a later analysis, several top co-occurrence clusters were reported to appear linked to parvovirus B19, influenza, CMV and Epstein-Barr virus. When HLA alleles, especially DR and DQ, strongly co-occurred, attributing TCR associations to individual alleles was difficult. Only TCR beta chains were sequenced in this cohort, and the absence of alpha or paired-chain data limited detectable features. Three of the identified cytomegalovirus-associated TCR beta chains were confirmed in vitro to be specific for cytomegalovirus antigens. Roughly uniform sequencing depth across donors was assumed in presence/absence analyses, although this assumption may not hold.

The clonotype originates from a male donor in good health and CMV-seronegative. What was sequenced was PBMCs. The rearrangement combines TRBV29-1 with TRBJ1-6, with TRBD1 perhaps the D gene, on 6 matching bases. In nucleotide form, the sequence is TGCAGCGTTGAAGTGGACAGCAATTCACCCCTCCACTTT. This translates into CSVEVDSNSPLHF.